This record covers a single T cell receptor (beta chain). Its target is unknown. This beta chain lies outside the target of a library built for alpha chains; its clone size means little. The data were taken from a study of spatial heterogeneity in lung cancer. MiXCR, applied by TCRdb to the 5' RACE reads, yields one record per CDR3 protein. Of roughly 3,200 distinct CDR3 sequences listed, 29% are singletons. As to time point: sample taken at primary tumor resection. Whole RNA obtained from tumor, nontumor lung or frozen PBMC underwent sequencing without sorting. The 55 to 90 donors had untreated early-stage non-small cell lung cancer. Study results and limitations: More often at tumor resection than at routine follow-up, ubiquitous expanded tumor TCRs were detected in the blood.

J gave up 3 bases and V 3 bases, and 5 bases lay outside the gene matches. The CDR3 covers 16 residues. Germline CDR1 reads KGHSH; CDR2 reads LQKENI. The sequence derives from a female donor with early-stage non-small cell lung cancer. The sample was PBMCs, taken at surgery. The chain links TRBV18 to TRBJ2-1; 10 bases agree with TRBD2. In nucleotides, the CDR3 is TGTGCCAGCTCACCGATGGCTAGCGGGAGCTACAATGAGCAGTTCTTC. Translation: CASSPMASGSYNEQFF.